The 32 T cell receptor beta chains below all came from one sample that was sequenced in a study of cytotoxic CD8 clonotypes in ibrutinib-treated CLL. Libraries were prepared by immunoSEQ multiplex PCR; TCRdb keeps only in-frame clonotypes and omits some of them. The data show about 50,000 clones, 83% seen once. The specimen was PBMCs, collected after 24 months of ibrutinib treatment. Every receptor here comes from a human donor with chronic lymphocytic leukemia.

CDR3 DNA: TGTGCCAGCAGCCCAATGAAATACACAGATACGCAGTATTTT. Translated, it gives CASSPMKYTDTQYF. V gene TRBV11-2 combines with J gene TRBJ2-3; D remains unclear. CDR3 length: 14 residues. Germline-derived CDR1 and CDR2 are SGHAT and FQNNGV. V was pared by 5 bases and J by 2 bases, with 11 bases between.

This chain connects TRBV30 to TRBJ1-3; D is perhaps TRBD1 (6 bases). Trimming shortened V by 0 bases and J by 3 bases, and 9 bases separated the two germline ends. In germline, CDR1 is GTSNPN, CDR2 SVGIG (reference sequence). The length of the CDR3 is 14 residues. CDR3 sequence reads: CAWSVWGLGNTIYF. CDR3 DNA sequence: TGTGCCTGGAGTGTATGGGGGCTTGGAAACACCATATATTTT.

This chain uses TRBV14 with TRBJ2-1; the D gene is possibly TRBD2 (6 bases). Germline CDR1 is SGHDN and CDR2 is FVKESK. V gave up 1 base and J gave up 2 bases, with 12 bases separating them. CDR3 size: 16 residues. For the CDR3, the DNA is TGTGCCAGCAGCCAAGTGGAGGGAGGCCCCTACAATGAGCAGTTCTTC. It specifies CASSQVEGGPYNEQFF. Looking up the rest from reference TRBV14 and TRBJ2-1 gives the full variable domain: EAGVTQFPSHSVIEKGQTVTLRCDPISGHDNLYWYRRVMGKEIKFLLHFVKESKQDESGMPNNRFLAERTGGTYSTLKVQPAELEDSGVYFCASSQVEGGPYNEQFFGPGTRLTVL.

The table lists this clone with a few counts. The chain combines TRBV9 with TRBJ2-1; no clear D gene. V lost 0 bases and J 3 bases, leaving 10 bases between the germline ends. CDR1 SGDLS and CDR2 YYNGEE come from the germline V gene. There are 15 residues in the CDR3. The CDR3 DNA reads TGTGCCAGCAGCGTAGGAAGCACGATCTACAATGAGCAGTTCTTC. It codes for CASSVGSTIYNEQFF. The complete variable domain, with remaining parts taken from reference TRBV9 and TRBJ2-1, reads DSGVTQTPKHLITATGQRVTLRCSPRSGDLSVYWYQQSLDQGLQFLIQYYNGEERAKGNILERFSAQQFPDLHSELNLSSLELGDSALYFCASSVGSTIYNEQFFGPGTRLTVL.

The chain couples TRBV2 to TRBJ2-3; a possible D gene is TRBD1 (6 bases). The germline V gene encodes CDR1 SNHLY and CDR2 FYNNEI. Trimming removed 11 bases at V and 4 bases at J, with 16 bases between. This CDR3 is built from 13 residues. CDR3 in DNA: TGTGCCGGATACAGGGAAGCGGCAGATACGCAGTATTTT. Protein: CAGYREAADTQYF.

The gene calls are TRBV11-3 and TRBJ2-1; the match to TRBD1 covers 10 bases. After removal of 5 bases from V and 4 bases from J, the junction contained 5 bases not matched to a gene. The CDR3 extends over 15 amino acids. The germline V gene encodes CDR1 SGHNT and CDR2 YENEEA. In nucleotides, the CDR3 is TGTGCCAGCAGCGCCGGGACAGGGGTTTACAATGAGCAGTTCTTC. Its translation is CASSAGTGVYNEQFF.

The CDR3 nucleotides are TGTGCCAGCAGTTCGGACAGGGGGTTCGGGTATCAGCCCCAGCATTTT. Amino acid sequence: CASSSDRGFGYQPQHF. This chain links TRBV27 with TRBJ1-5; 10 bases line up with TRBD1. In germline, CDR1 is MNHEY, CDR2 SMNVEV (reference sequence). V was clipped by 4 bases and J by 5 bases; unmatched bases: 8. CDR3 length: 16 residues.

The rearrangement joins TRBV23-1 to TRBJ2-7; 7 bases are shared with TRBD1. TRBV23-1 is annotated as an ORF whose role is uncertain. The CDR3 length is 16 residues. V gave up 3 bases and J gave up 2 bases; unmatched junction bases: 10. CDR3 bases: TGCGCCAGCAGTCACGAACAGGGGCCCCGGCCCTACGAGCAGTACTTC. Translating gives CASSHEQGPRPYEQYF.

The V call is TRBV4-1, the J call TRBJ1-4; the match to TRBD1 covers 7 bases. Germline assignment: CDR1 MGHRA and CDR2 YSYEKL. The CDR3 sequence is 14 residues long. Unmatched junction bases numbered 5, after V lost 3 bases and J lost 7 bases. The CDR3 loop reads CASSQWTGSEKLFF. The CDR3, as DNA: TGCGCCAGCAGCCAGTGGACAGGAAGTGAAAAACTGTTTTTT.

There are a few counts of this clone. The CDR3 DNA sequence: TGTGCCAGCAGTCCCACAGGTTATAGCAATCAGCCCCAGCATTTT. Its protein product is CASSPTGYSNQPQHF. The chain carries TRBV6-1 and TRBJ1-5, with a tentative D call TRBD1 (5 bases). CDR3 size: 15 residues. V lost 5 bases and J 0 bases, leaving 11 bases between the germline ends. Germline V gene lookup returns CDR1 MNHNS and CDR2 SASEGT.

This clone was observed a few times. The chain employs TRBV7-2 and TRBJ2-7, with TRBD2 matching over 12 bases. V shed 5 bases and J 2 bases; nucleotides not matched to a gene: 1. This CDR3 contains 14 residues. Germline-derived CDR1 and CDR2 are SGHTA and FQGNSA. The CDR3 protein is CASSRTSGTYEQYF. In DNA form, the CDR3 reads TGTGCCAGCAGCCGGACTAGCGGGACCTACGAGCAGTACTTC.

V is TRBV5-1 and J is TRBJ2-7; D not certain. The CDR3 extends over 12 amino acids. From germline, CDR1 is SGHRS and CDR2 YFSETQ. Trimming took 5 bases from V and 3 from J, leaving 9 bases between them. DNA for the CDR3: TGCGCCAGCAGAGACACCCTCTACGAGCAGTACTTC. Translation gives CASRDTLYEQYF.

The chain has TRBV6-5 and TRBJ2-1; D unclear. Germline lookup yields CDR1 MNHEY and CDR2 SVGAGI. With 6 bases removed from V and 0 bases from J, the gap between germline ends came to 12 bases. The CDR3 has 15 residues. The CDR3 bases are TGTGCCAGCAGAGGCGGAAAGGGCTCCTACAATGAGCAGTTCTTC. It codes for CASRGGKGSYNEQFF.

This sequence joins TRBV19 and TRBJ1-4; 10 bases are shared with TRBD1. The CDR3 covers 14 residues. CDR1 is LNHDA, CDR2 SQIVND, per germline (reference sequence). The ends lost 4 bases at V and 6 bases at J; junction bases unmatched: 2. The CDR3 loop reads CASSKGTGDEKLFF. CDR3 coding DNA: TGTGCCAGTAGTAAAGGGACAGGGGATGAAAAACTGTTTTTT.

The genes are TRBV9 and TRBJ2-1, with D possibly being TRBD1 or TRBD2 (6 bases each). This CDR3 is built from 15 residues. CDR1 is SGDLS, CDR2 YYNGEE, per germline. V gave up 0 bases and J gave up 5 bases, with 12 bases separating them. The CDR3 DNA follows: TGTGCCAGCAGCGTAGACGTGAGGGGGGACAATGAGCAGTTCTTC. This gives the protein CASSVDVRGDNEQFF.

In DNA form, the CDR3 reads TGTGCCAGCAGCTCGTTCCCCGGACAGGCGTTCACAGATACGCAGTATTTT. Translating gives CASSSFPGQAFTDTQYF. This sequence joins TRBV11-2 and TRBJ2-3; TRBD1 matches at 7 bases. Germline assignment: CDR1 SGHAT and CDR2 FQNNGV. Germline trimming cut 4 bases from V and 2 bases from J; bases unmatched to any gene: 12. This CDR3 is 17 amino acids long.

V usage is TRBV19 and J usage is TRBJ1-1; maybe TRBD1 (6 bases). Germline loops: CDR1 LNHDA, CDR2 SQIVND (reference sequence). The CDR3 spans 14 residues. Trimming removed 3 bases from V and 3 bases from J, with 11 bases in between. The CDR3 loop reads CASSIRGRDTEAFF. CDR3 nucleotide sequence: TGTGCCAGTAGTATCAGGGGTAGGGACACTGAAGCTTTCTTT.

V is TRBV27 and J is TRBJ1-5, with D perhaps TRBD1 (6 bases). The V gene lost 2 bases and the J gene lost 5 bases, with 16 bases spanning the gap. Germline V gene lookup returns CDR1 MNHEY and CDR2 SMNVEV (reference sequence). This CDR3 comprises 16 residues. CDR3 region: CASSLRTASTHQPQHF. Here the CDR3 DNA reads TGTGCCAGCAGTTTACGGACAGCCTCAACCCATCAGCCCCAGCATTTT.

This clone was detected only a few times. The chain couples TRBV10-3 to TRBJ2-1, with D perhaps assigned TRBD1 or TRBD2 (5 bases each). The length of the CDR3 is 13 residues. Germline V gene data show CDR1 as ENHRY and CDR2 as SYGVKD. The ends were cut back, 9 bases at V and 7 bases at J, with 16 bases in the middle. CDR3 residues: CAMGVGAWNEQFF. CDR3 nucleotide sequence: TGTGCCATGGGGGTTGGTGCTTGGAATGAGCAGTTCTTC.

The chain is built from TRBV10-3 and TRBJ1-2; D remains ambiguous. The CDR3 runs 13 residues. The V and J ends lost 0 bases and 5 bases respectively, with 7 bases between them. Germline CDR1 reads ENHRY; CDR2 reads SYGVKD. The CDR3 sequence: CAISESSQYGYTF. CDR3 nucleotides: TGTGCCATCAGTGAGTCGTCACAGTATGGCTACACCTTC.

The chain combines TRBV4-1 with TRBJ2-5; 7 bases map to TRBD1. The CDR3 runs 15 residues. The junction had 6 bases not matched to a gene; V was cut back by 0 bases and J by 5 bases. Looked up from germline, CDR1 is MGHRA and CDR2 is YSYEKL. CDR3 residues: CASSQDDDRAETQYF. The CDR3 DNA follows: TGCGCCAGCAGCCAAGATGATGACAGGGCTGAGACCCAGTACTTC.

Within the sample, this clone is medium-sized. V usage is TRBV30 and J usage is TRBJ2-1; 9 bases match TRBD1. The CDR3 loop spans 14 amino acids. Germline-derived CDR1 and CDR2 are GTSNPN and SVGIG (reference sequence). The junction had 5 bases not matched to a gene; V was cut back by 3 bases and J by 5 bases. The CDR3 DNA reads TGTGCCTGGAGGCCCAGGACAGGGGACAATGAGCAGTTCTTC. Translating it yields CAWRPRTGDNEQFF.

The chain has TRBV7-6 and TRBJ2-1, with D perhaps TRBD2 (5 bases). Germline assignment: CDR1 SGHVS and CDR2 FNYEAQ. The CDR3 is 18 residues long. V dropped 5 bases and J dropped 3 bases, with 23 bases sitting between them. The CDR3 reads CASSQEGSSPFLYNEQFF. The CDR3 DNA follows: TGTGCCAGCAGCCAAGAGGGCTCTAGCCCCTTCCTCTACAATGAGCAGTTCTTC.

The chain has TRBV19 and TRBJ2-7; 11 bases fit TRBD1. The CDR3 sequence is 15 residues long. Germline V gene lookup returns CDR1 LNHDA and CDR2 SQIVND (reference sequence). V dropped 2 bases and J dropped 5; count of bases not matched to a gene: 5. CDR3 nucleotides: TGTGCCAGTAGTATAAAGTGGACAGGGGGCCACGAGCAGTACTTC. This gives the protein CASSIKWTGGHEQYF.

V is TRBV18 and J is TRBJ2-5; possibly TRBD1 for D (5 bases). The germline V and J ends were trimmed by 3 bases and 3 bases, with 8 bases remaining between them. Germline V lookup: CDR1 KGHSH, CDR2 LQKENI. This CDR3 comprises 13 residues. The CDR3 protein is CASSPEGEETQYF. The DNA for the CDR3 is TGTGCCAGCTCACCCGAAGGGGAAGAGACCCAGTACTTC.

CDR3 amino acids: CASSINIWNTIYF. In nucleotides, the CDR3 is TGTGCCAGTAGTATAAATATATGGAACACCATATATTTT. This chain uses TRBV19 with TRBJ1-3; D is unresolved. Trimming pared 2 bases from V and 7 bases from J, leaving 9 bases between. Germline V gives CDR1 LNHDA, CDR2 SQIVND (reference sequence). The CDR3 consists of 13 residues.

The chain combines TRBV9 with TRBJ2-1, with 7 bases identical to TRBD1. Germline lookup yields CDR1 SGDLS and CDR2 YYNGEE. The ends lost 3 bases at V and 5 bases at J; junction bases unmatched: 5. The CDR3 sequence is 14 residues long. The CDR3 nucleotides are TGTGCCAGCAGCGAGGGGGCGAGAAACAATGAGCAGTTCTTC. It translates to CASSEGARNNEQFF. Based on the CDR3 plus reference TRBV9 and TRBJ2-1, the full variable domain is DSGVTQTPKHLITATGQRVTLRCSPRSGDLSVYWYQQSLDQGLQFLIQYYNGEERAKGNILERFSAQQFPDLHSELNLSSLELGDSALYFCASSEGARNNEQFFGPGTRLTVL.

The chain uses TRBV9 and TRBJ1-2; D unclear. In germline, CDR1 is SGDLS, CDR2 YYNGEE. The CDR3 is made up of 14 amino acids. V dropped 2 bases and J dropped 4 bases, with 12 bases sitting between them. In DNA, the CDR3 is TGTGCCAGCAGCGTGGAGGTATCGATCTATGGCTACACCTTC. This codes for CASSVEVSIYGYTF.

V gene TRBV5-1 combines with J gene TRBJ2-7; D may be TRBD1 (6 bases). V was pared by 0 bases and J by 0 bases, with 10 bases between. The CDR3 is made up of 15 amino acids. Germline CDR1 SGHRS, CDR2 YFSETQ. The CDR3 region has the DNA TGCGCCAGCAGCTTGGTGATACAGGGCTCCTACGAGCAGTACTTC. This codes for CASSLVIQGSYEQYF. Using reference TRBV5-1 and TRBJ2-7 for the parts outside the CDR3, the full variable domain is KAGVTQTPRYLIKTRGQQVTLSCSPISGHRSVSWYQQTPGQGLQFLFEYFSETQRNKGNFPGRFSGRQFSNSRSEMNVSTLELGDSALYLCASSLVIQGSYEQYFGPGTRLTVT.

The V and J genes are TRBV7-8 and TRBJ2-1; TRBD1 or TRBD2 may be the D gene (5 bases each). The ends were cut back, 0 bases at V and 3 bases at J, with 12 bases in the middle. CDR3 length: 16 residues. Per germline, CDR1 SGHVS and CDR2 FQNEAQ. This chain's CDR3 is CASSLAPGTGYNEQFF. DNA of the CDR3: TGTGCCAGCAGCTTAGCCCCCGGGACCGGCTACAATGAGCAGTTCTTC.

With respect to this clone: Other DNA sequences within the sample encode an identical CDR3. This sequence joins TRBV11-3 and TRBJ2-1; 11 bases match TRBD2. CDR1 and CDR2 (germline): SGHNT, YENEEA. V lost 1 base, J lost 6 bases, and 2 bases stayed unmatched. This CDR3 has 15 residues. The CDR3 DNA reads as TGTGCCAGCAGCTTAGGCCTAGCGGGAGGCAATGAGCAGTTCTTC. Its protein is CASSLGLAGGNEQFF.

The chain couples TRBV7-2 to TRBJ1-5; 9 nucleotides agree with TRBD1. The trim removed 5 bases at V and 6 bases at J, leaving 5 bases unmatched. Per germline, CDR1 SGHTA and CDR2 FQGNSA. This CDR3 region has 14 residues. Here the CDR3 reads CASSEGTGFQPQHF. The CDR3 coding sequence is TGTGCCAGCAGCGAAGGGACAGGGTTTCAGCCCCAGCATTTT.